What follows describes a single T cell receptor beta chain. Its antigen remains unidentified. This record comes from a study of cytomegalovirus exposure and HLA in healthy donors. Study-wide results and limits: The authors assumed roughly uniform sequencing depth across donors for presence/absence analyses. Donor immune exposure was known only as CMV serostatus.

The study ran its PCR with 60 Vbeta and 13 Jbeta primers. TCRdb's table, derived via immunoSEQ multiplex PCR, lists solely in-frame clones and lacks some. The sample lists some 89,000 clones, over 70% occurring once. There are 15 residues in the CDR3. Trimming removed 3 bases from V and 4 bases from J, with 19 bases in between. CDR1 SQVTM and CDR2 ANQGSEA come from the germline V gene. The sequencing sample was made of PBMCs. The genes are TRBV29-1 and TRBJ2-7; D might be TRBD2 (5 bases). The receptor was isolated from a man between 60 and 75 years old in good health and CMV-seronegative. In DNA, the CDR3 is TGCAGCGTTGACGGGTACCGGGGTAAAGGGTACGAGCAGTACTTC. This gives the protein CSVDGYRGKGYEQYF.